A single sample is the source of the 20 T cell receptor beta chains below, sequenced in a study of cytomegalovirus exposure and HLA in healthy donors. The PCR ran on 60 Vbeta and 13 Jbeta primers. Assay used: immunoSEQ multiplex PCR; TCRdb lists only in-frame clones, some missing. The sample totals about 160,000 clones. Sequencing was carried out using PBMCs. These receptors were collected from a woman in her forties or fifties in good health and CMV-seronegative.

The V call is TRBV19, the J call TRBJ1-5; 7 bases align to TRBD1. Germline V gives CDR1 LNHDA, CDR2 SQIVND (reference sequence). Trimming took 0 bases from V and 4 from J; bases not matched to a gene: 6. The CDR3 has 16 amino acids. CDR3 protein: CASSIDQGQPNQPQHF. The CDR3 DNA reads TGTGCCAGTAGTATAGACCAGGGACAGCCAAATCAGCCCCAGCATTTT.

The V gene is TRBV4-1, the J gene TRBJ1-4; D might be TRBD1 (5 bases). CDR1 and CDR2 from the germline V gene are MGHRA and YSYEKL. V was trimmed by 0 bases and J by 10 bases, leaving 21 bases between them. The CDR3 length is 17 residues. CDR3 nucleotide sequence: TGCGCCAGCAGCCAAGATTCGCGGACACCCGGGAGGGGAAAACTGTTTTTT. Protein sequence: CASSQDSRTPGRGKLFF.

The CDR3 DNA reads as TGTGCCAGCAGCCTCTCGAGGGGGCTGGATGAAAAACTGTTTTTT. Translating gives CASSLSRGLDEKLFF. The chain has TRBV13 and TRBJ1-4, with TRBD1 identical over 7 bases. There are 15 residues in the CDR3. In germline, CDR1 is PRHDT, CDR2 FYEKMQ (reference sequence). Unmatched junction bases numbered 9, after V lost 5 bases and J lost 6 bases.

The J gene is TRBJ1-3, the V gene TRBV11-2; possibly TRBD1 for D (6 bases). The CDR3 covers 15 residues. Germline V gene data show CDR1 as SGHAT and CDR2 as FQNNGV. The V gene lost 3 bases and the J gene lost 0 bases, with 9 bases spanning the gap. This CDR3 reads CASSLDSRSGNTIYF. DNA for the CDR3: TGTGCCAGCAGCTTGGACAGTCGCTCTGGAAACACCATATATTTT.

This chain links TRBV10-3 with TRBJ2-7; 11 bases map to TRBD2. The J segment lost 3 bases and the V segment lost 3 bases, leaving 10 bases of the junction unmatched. The CDR3 sequence is 17 residues long. The germline V gene has CDR1 ENHRY and CDR2 SYGVKD. The CDR3 region has the DNA TGTGCCATCAGTGATCAGCACGGGACTAGCGGTTACTACGAGCAGTACTTC. Protein product: CAISDQHGTSGYYEQYF.

J is TRBJ2-3 and V is TRBV25-1; 11 nucleotides match TRBD2. The V segment lost 7 bases and the J segment 6 bases; nucleotides outside the gene matches: 3. CDR1 and CDR2 (germline): MGHDK, SYGVNS. CDR3 length: 13 residues. The CDR3 here is CASTASGGDTQYF. The CDR3 DNA is TGTGCCAGCACGGCTAGCGGGGGGGATACGCAGTATTTT.

J is TRBJ2-1 and V is TRBV6-4; no firm D call. The V gene lost 4 bases and the J gene lost 7 bases, with 8 bases spanning the gap. CDR1 MRHNA and CDR2 SNTAGT come from the germline V gene. The CDR3 covers 12 residues. CDR3 sequence: CASSVMRNEQFF. The CDR3 DNA follows: TGTGCCAGCAGTGTTATGAGGAATGAGCAGTTCTTC.

The genes are TRBV4-1 and TRBJ2-3; possibly TRBD2 for D (8 bases). V lost 7 bases and J lost 0, with 17 bases in between. Germline CDR1 MGHRA, CDR2 YSYEKL. The CDR3 covers 16 residues. The DNA for the CDR3 is TGCGCCAGCAAGGGACTAGGGACAGCTAGCACAGATACGCAGTATTTT. Protein product: CASKGLGTASTDTQYF.

Here the CDR3 reads CASSFRQTEAFF. The CDR3 DNA reads TGTGCCAGCAGCTTCCGACAGACTGAAGCTTTCTTT. The V gene is TRBV7-2, the J gene TRBJ1-1; TRBD1 might be the D (5 bases). The CDR3 runs 12 residues. The V end lost 3 bases, the J end lost 5 bases, and 7 bases lay between the germline ends. Looked up from germline, CDR1 is SGHTA and CDR2 is FQGNSA.

This sequence joins TRBV10-1 and TRBJ2-7; 10 bases align to TRBD2. The CDR3 is 18 residues long. Germline V gene lookup returns CDR1 WNHNN and CDR2 SYGVQD (reference sequence). The V gene end was trimmed by 0 bases and the J gene end by 2 bases; junction bases not matched to a gene: 10. CDR3 amino acids: CASSESGTSVTLPYEQYF. CDR3 DNA sequence: TGCGCCAGCAGTGAGTCAGGGACTAGCGTCACTCTCCCCTACGAGCAGTACTTC.

The chain couples TRBV10-2 to TRBJ1-1, with a possible D match to TRBD1 (5 bases). Trimming removed 3 bases at V and 3 bases at J, with 14 bases between. This CDR3 region has 15 residues. Germline V gene sequence: CDR1 WSHSY, CDR2 SAAADI. The CDR3: CASSEGTWRDTEAFF. Written as DNA, the CDR3 is TGCGCCAGCAGTGAAGGGACCTGGAGGGACACTGAAGCTTTCTTT.

CDR3 sequence reads: CASSEHSNRGTVYGYTF. CDR3 coding DNA: TGTGCCAGCAGTGAACACTCAAACAGGGGGACCGTGTATGGCTACACCTTC. The chain joins TRBV6-1 to TRBJ1-2; TRBD1 agrees at 8 bases. The CDR3 loop spans 17 amino acids. The germline CDR1 and CDR2 sequences are MNHNS and SASEGT. V lost 2 bases, J lost 5 bases, and 13 bases stayed unmatched.

The chain recombines TRBV29-1 with TRBJ1-5, with D perhaps matching TRBD1 (6 bases). The CDR3 covers 15 residues. The germline V and J ends were trimmed by 6 bases and 5 bases, with 20 bases remaining between them. Germline values: CDR1 SQVTM, CDR2 ANQGSEA. The CDR3 reads CSVAAGRGRDQPQHF. In nucleotides, the CDR3 is TGCAGCGTGGCTGCGGGCAGGGGAAGGGATCAGCCCCAGCATTTT.

The J gene is TRBJ2-3, the V gene TRBV4-2; 7 nucleotides line up with TRBD1. Per the germline V gene, CDR1 is LGHNA and CDR2 is YNFKEQ. After removal of 0 bases from V and 4 bases from J, the junction contained 4 bases not matched to a gene. CDR3 length equals 15 residues. CDR3 bases: TGTGCCAGCAGCCAAGATCAGGGGGTCGCAGATACGCAGTATTTT. This sequence encodes CASSQDQGVADTQYF.

This chain connects TRBV6-5 to TRBJ1-3; a possible D gene is TRBD1 (5 bases). From germline, CDR1 is MNHEY and CDR2 SVGAGI. V lost 6 bases, J lost 9 bases, and 18 bases lay in between. The CDR3 sequence is 14 residues long. The CDR3 DNA is TGTGCCAGCAGATCTCCGGGACTCCTGGGCACCATATATTTT. Its translation: CASRSPGLLGTIYF.

The chain employs TRBV28 and TRBJ1-6; 9 positions agree with TRBD1. V dropped 6 bases and J dropped 10; count of bases not matched to a gene: 10. CDR3 length: 15 residues. From germline, CDR1 is MDHEN and CDR2 SYDVKM. CDR3 amino acids: CASSLRDRASSPLHF. The CDR3 DNA reads as TGTGCCAGCAGCCTCCGGGACAGGGCTTCCTCACCCCTCCACTTT.

The chain carries TRBV5-4 and TRBJ2-3; 13 bases are a match to TRBD2. Germline assignment: CDR1 SGHNT and CDR2 YYREEE (reference sequence). The CDR3 consists of 16 residues. The V gene end was trimmed by 4 bases and the J gene end by 2 bases; junction bases not matched to a gene: 4. The CDR3 spells CASSPTSGGNTDTQYF. In nucleotides, the CDR3 is TGTGCCAGCAGCCCGACTAGCGGGGGGAACACAGATACGCAGTATTTT.

V gene TRBV2 combines with J gene TRBJ1-5; TRBD1 is a possible D gene (5 bases). The CDR3 has 16 residues. The V end lost 2 bases, the J end lost 0 bases, and 11 bases lay between the germline ends. Germline V gene data show CDR1 as SNHLY and CDR2 as FYNNEI. The CDR3 bases are TGTGCCAGCAGTGAACACGGGGGATATAGCAATCAGCCCCAGCATTTT. Amino acids: CASSEHGGYSNQPQHF.

The chain links TRBV7-9 to TRBJ1-6; TRBD1 matches at 8 bases. V shed 5 bases and J 7 bases; nucleotides not matched to a gene: 7. Germline V gene data show CDR1 as SEHNR and CDR2 as FQNEAQ (reference sequence). CDR3 length: 15 residues. CDR3 residues: CASSPGTGSNSPLHF. The CDR3 DNA reads TGTGCCAGCAGCCCAGGGACAGGATCGAATTCACCCCTCCACTTT.

The genes are TRBV28 and TRBJ2-4; weak D call: TRBD1 (5 bases). This CDR3 is built from 15 residues. CDR1 and CDR2 from the germline V gene are MDHEN and SYDVKM. Trimming removed 4 bases at V and 0 bases at J, with 10 bases between. Written as DNA, the CDR3 is TGTGCCAGCAGTTCATGGACATTAGCCAAAAACATTCAGTACTTC. Residues: CASSSWTLAKNIQYF. The complete variable domain, with remaining parts taken from reference TRBV28 and TRBJ2-4, reads DVKVTQSSRYLVKRTGEKVFLECVQDMDHENMFWYRQDPGLGLRLIYFSYDVKMKEKGDIPEGYSVSREKKERFSLILESASTNQTSMYLCASSSWTLAKNIQYFGAGTRLSVL.